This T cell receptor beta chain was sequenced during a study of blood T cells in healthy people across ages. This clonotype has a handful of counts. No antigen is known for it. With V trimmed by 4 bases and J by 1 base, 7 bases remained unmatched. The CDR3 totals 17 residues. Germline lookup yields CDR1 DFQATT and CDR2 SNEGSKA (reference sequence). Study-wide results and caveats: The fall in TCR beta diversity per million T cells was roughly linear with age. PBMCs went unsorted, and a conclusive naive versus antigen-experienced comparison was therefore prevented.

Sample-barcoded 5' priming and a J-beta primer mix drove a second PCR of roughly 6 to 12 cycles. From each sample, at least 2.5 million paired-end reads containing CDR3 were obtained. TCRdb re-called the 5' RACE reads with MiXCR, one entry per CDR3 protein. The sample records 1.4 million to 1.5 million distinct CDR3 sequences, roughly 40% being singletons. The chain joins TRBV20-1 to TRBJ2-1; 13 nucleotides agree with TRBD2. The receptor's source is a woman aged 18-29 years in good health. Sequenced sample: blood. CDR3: CSATWTSGGLSYNEQFF. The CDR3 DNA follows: TGCAGTGCTACCTGGACTAGCGGGGGCCTATCCTACAATGAGCAGTTCTTC.